This T cell receptor (beta chain) was found in a study of post-analysis software for immune sequencing data. Findings and caveats of the study: Strong co-clustering by F measure was evident for samples that had been prepared in the same batch.

A remark on this clonotype: Its antigen is not known.

cDNA libraries of TCR beta carried unique molecular identifiers. TCRdb processed the PCR reads anew with MiXCR; each CDR3 protein has one entry. The sample yields roughly 870,000 distinct CDR3 sequences, roughly 50% seen once. The sample comprised blood. This TCR was recovered from a girl between 10 and 17 years old with multiple sclerosis.

CDR3 DNA: TGTGCCAGCAGCCCCGGGGGGACCTTCTCCTACGAGCAGTACTTC. It translates to CASSPGGTFSYEQYF. The V call is TRBV14, the J call TRBJ2-7; 7 bases are shared with TRBD2. CDR3 size: 15 residues. Trimming took 4 bases from V and 0 from J; bases not matched to a gene: 6. Germline-derived CDR1 and CDR2 are SGHDN and FVKESK.